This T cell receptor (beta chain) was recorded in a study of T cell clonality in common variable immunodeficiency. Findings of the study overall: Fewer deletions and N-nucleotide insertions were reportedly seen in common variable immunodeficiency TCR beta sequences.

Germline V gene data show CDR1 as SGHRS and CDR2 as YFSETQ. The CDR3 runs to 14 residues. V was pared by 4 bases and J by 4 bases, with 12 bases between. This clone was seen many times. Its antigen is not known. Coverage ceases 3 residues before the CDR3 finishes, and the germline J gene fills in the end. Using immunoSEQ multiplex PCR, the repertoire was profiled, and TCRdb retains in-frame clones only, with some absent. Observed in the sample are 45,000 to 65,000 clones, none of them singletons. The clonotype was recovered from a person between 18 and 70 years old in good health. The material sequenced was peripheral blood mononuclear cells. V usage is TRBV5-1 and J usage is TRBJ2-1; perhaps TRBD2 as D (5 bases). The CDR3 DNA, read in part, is TGCGCCAGCAGCCCGACGACGGGGTACAATGAG. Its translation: CASSPTTGYNE. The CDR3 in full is CASSPTTGYNEQFF.